A selection of T cell receptor beta chains follows, all from one sample in a study of T cell responses to AZD1222 COVID-19 vaccine. Data came from immunoSEQ multiplex PCR; TCRdb stores just in-frame clones and leaves some out. The data contain some 47,000 clones, under 85% of them singletons. The sequencing used peripheral blood, collected on day 0 of AZD1222 vaccination. The receptors shown here come from an adult in good health. The CDR3 runs from the conserved cysteine through the conserved F or W.

j_gene	v_gene	CDR3aa
TRBJ1-4	TRBV7-9	CASSFSGGGTNEKLFF
TRBJ2-1	TRBV12-5	CASGLGGSYNEQFF
TRBJ2-7	TRBV19	CASSMWTGGSEQYF
TRBJ2-1	TRBV6-5	CASSPLGEQFF
TRBJ1-6	TRBV5-1	CASSSNTPGQTYNSPLHF
TRBJ1-2	TRBV19	CASSPVVDTTNYGYTF
TRBJ1-1	TRBV13	CASSLVAAGGVNTEAFF
TRBJ1-2	TRBV9	CASSVEGGYGYTF
TRBJ2-7	TRBV5-6	CASSRPGQGSSYEQYF
TRBJ1-5	TRBV5-6	CASSSDRGEGPQHF
TRBJ2-7	TRBV27	CASSYSGGVREQYF
TRBJ2-7	TRBV7-8	CASSSRLAGTLQQYF
TRBJ2-5	TRBV29-1	CSVGGRAETQYF
TRBJ2-5	TRBV18	CASSPDAAGDQYF
TRBJ1-5	TRBV6-4	CASSDSGRGRGNQPQHF
TRBJ2-1	TRBV7-2	CASLRGQGFNEQFF
TRBJ2-5	TRBV7-9	CASSPLRWGDKETQYF
TRBJ2-2	TRBV4-1	CASSQESSGRSGELFF
TRBJ1-4	TRBV28	CASSPERTGRMKEKLFF
TRBJ2-1	TRBV24-1	CATSQADVGNEQFF
TRBJ1-1	TRBV27	CASSLRLQNTEAFF
TRBJ1-4	TRBV4-3	CASSRGQGSGKLFF
TRBJ1-1	TRBV5-1	CASSLEARNTEAFF
TRBJ2-3	TRBV18	CASSPRSAASTDTQYF
TRBJ1-1	TRBV28	CASSDRESGEAFF
TRBJ1-6	TRBV5-4	CASSSRTQGTSLHF
TRBJ2-7	TRBV19	CASSITVSYEQYF